One sample yielded the 26 T cell receptor beta chains listed below, sequenced in a study of blood T cell repertoires in COVID-19. Data came from immunoSEQ multiplex PCR; TCRdb stores just in-frame clones and leaves some out. This sample has 320,000 or so clones; roughly 88% occur once, and the top ten carry less than 5.5%. Material for sequencing was PBMCs or T cells enriched from blood (not recorded which). Source of these receptors: a man aged 25 to 40 who had recovered from COVID-19.

V gene TRBV2 combines with J gene TRBJ1-1, with D uncertain. CDR1 SNHLY and CDR2 FYNNEI come from the germline V gene. The CDR3 is 13 amino acids. V dropped 3 bases and J dropped 1 base, with 6 bases sitting between them. CDR3 loop: CASSDRWNTEAFF. The CDR3 coding sequence is TGTGCCAGCAGTGACAGGTGGAACACTGAAGCTTTCTTT.

The chain carries TRBV12-3 or TRBV12-4 and TRBJ2-7; 8 positions match TRBD1. The CDR3 spans 13 residues. V was clipped by 3 bases and J by 6 bases; unmatched bases: 4. The DNA for the CDR3 is TGTGCCAGCAGTTTGGGGCAGGGGGCCGAGCAGTACTTC. This gives the protein CASSLGQGAEQYF.

The chain recombines TRBV5-1 with TRBJ2-2; D perhaps matches TRBD1 (6 bases). The CDR3 contains 14 residues. Trimming shortened V by 8 bases and J by 6 bases, and 17 bases separated the two germline ends. Per germline, CDR1 SGHRS and CDR2 YFSETQ. This CDR3 reads CASLRGQESGELFF. In nucleotides, the CDR3 is TGCGCCAGTCTCAGGGGCCAGGAGTCCGGGGAGCTGTTTTTT.

The chain employs TRBV27 and TRBJ2-3, with 8 bases matching TRBD1. This CDR3 comprises 16 residues. Germline CDR1 and CDR2: MNHEY and SMNVEV (reference sequence). Trimming took 5 bases from V and 0 from J; bases not matched to a gene: 7. CDR3 sequence reads: CASSTRQGQSTDTQYF. The CDR3 DNA reads as TGTGCCAGCAGTACAAGACAGGGGCAAAGCACAGATACGCAGTATTTT.

The CDR3 DNA follows: TGTGCCATCAGTGACCGGACAGGGGATTTCGGCTATGGCTACACCTTC. Translation gives CAISDRTGDFGYGYTF. The chain uses TRBV10-3 and TRBJ1-2; 9 nucleotides align to TRBD1. This CDR3 region has 16 residues. The germline CDR1 and CDR2 sequences are ENHRY and SYGVKD. With V trimmed by 3 bases and J by 4 bases, 9 bases remained unmatched.

The V call is TRBV27, the J call TRBJ2-7; possible D gene TRBD2, 6 bases. The CDR3 has 13 residues. Germline-derived CDR1 and CDR2 are MNHEY and SMNVEV (reference sequence). Between the trimmed V and J ends, which lost 5 bases and 5 bases, there was a span of 13 bases. The CDR3 sequence is CASSPSGGHEQYF. The CDR3 DNA reads TGTGCCAGCAGTCCATCCGGGGGACACGAGCAGTACTTC.

V gene TRBV19 combines with J gene TRBJ2-2, with 7 nucleotides matching TRBD1. Germline CDR1 LNHDA, CDR2 SQIVND (reference sequence). This CDR3 region has 13 residues. J was trimmed by 6 bases and V by 5 bases; bases with no gene match: 3. The CDR3 nucleotides read TGTGCCAGTAGTTCAGACAGGGCCGGGGAGCTGTTTTTT. It codes for CASSSDRAGELFF.

The chain combines TRBV28 with TRBJ2-5, with 12 bases lining up with TRBD2. Germline V CDR1 and CDR2: MDHEN, SYDVKM. V was clipped by 4 bases and J by 3 bases; unmatched bases: 6. The CDR3 totals 16 residues. CDR3 region: CASSSRLAGEEETQYF. CDR3 DNA: TGTGCCAGCAGTTCCAGACTAGCGGGGGAAGAAGAGACCCAGTACTTC. The complete variable domain, with remaining parts taken from reference TRBV28 and TRBJ2-5, reads DVKVTQSSRYLVKRTGEKVFLECVQDMDHENMFWYRQDPGLGLRLIYFSYDVKMKEKGDIPEGYSVSREKKERFSLILESASTNQTSMYLCASSSRLAGEEETQYFGPGTRLLVL.

The rearrangement uses TRBV10-3 and TRBJ1-2; perhaps TRBD1 as D (5 bases). This CDR3 has 20 residues. Germline loops: CDR1 ENHRY, CDR2 SYGVKD. V was clipped by 2 bases and J by 4 bases, with 29 bases between them. The CDR3 spells CAISELRQSQSPRAGYGYTF. The CDR3 DNA sequence: TGTGCCATCAGTGAGCTAAGACAGTCCCAATCCCCCCGTGCAGGCTATGGCTACACCTTC.

About this clone itself: The sample contains more than one DNA sequence encoding this CDR3. The chain couples TRBV5-4 to TRBJ2-5, with 8 bases matching TRBD2. CDR1 is SGHNT, CDR2 YYREEE, per germline (reference sequence). This CDR3 spans 14 amino acids. Trimming took 0 bases from V and 5 from J; bases not matched to a gene: 3. For the CDR3, the DNA is TGTGCCAGCAGCTTGGCGGGGGGGCGGGAGACCCAGTACTTC. This encodes CASSLAGGRETQYF.

The CDR3 bases are TGTGCCTGGACCTCGCAGGGGGGTAATTCACCCCTCCACTTT. It translates to CAWTSQGGNSPLHF. V gene TRBV30 combines with J gene TRBJ1-6, with TRBD1 matching 7 bases. The junction had 6 bases not matched to a gene; V was cut back by 4 bases and J by 6 bases. The CDR3 loop spans 14 amino acids. Germline V gene sequence: CDR1 GTSNPN, CDR2 SVGIG (reference sequence).

V is TRBV24-1 and J is TRBJ1-1, with D tentatively TRBD1 (5 bases). This CDR3 is 14 amino acids long. Trimming shortened V by 8 bases and J by 11 bases, and 23 bases separated the two germline ends. CDR1 is KGHDR and CDR2 is SFDVKD in the germline V gene. The CDR3 sequence: CATTGPGGSQQAFF. Here the CDR3 DNA reads TGTGCCACCACCGGACCGGGGGGGAGTCAGCAGGCTTTCTTT.

The V call is TRBV9, the J call TRBJ2-3; TRBD2 matches 7 bases. The CDR3 has 15 residues. Trimming took 4 bases from V and 3 from J; bases not matched to a gene: 8. Germline CDR1 reads SGDLS; CDR2 reads YYNGEE. The CDR3 DNA follows: TGTGCCAGCAGCCCGCCGGGACTACAAACAGATACGCAGTATTTT. Its translation is CASSPPGLQTDTQYF.

This chain links TRBV4-1 with TRBJ2-3, with 9 bases aligning to TRBD1. This CDR3 region has 18 residues. V lost 0 bases to trimming and J lost 2 bases; unmatched junction nucleotides: 9. Germline V lookup: CDR1 MGHRA, CDR2 YSYEKL. Here the CDR3 reads CASSQDLGTGTFTDTQYF. Here the CDR3 DNA reads TGCGCCAGCAGCCAAGATCTCGGGACAGGGACCTTCACAGATACGCAGTATTTT.

This CDR3 reads CASSPSLAGNNSPLHF. CDR3 coding DNA: TGTGCCAGCAGTCCCTCCCTGGCAGGAAATAATTCACCCCTCCACTTT. The V and J genes are TRBV27 and TRBJ1-6; D unclear. The CDR3 has 16 amino acids. V shed 5 bases and J shed 5 bases, with 16 bases lying between them. Germline assignment: CDR1 MNHEY and CDR2 SMNVEV (reference sequence).

The rearrangement uses TRBV5-1 and TRBJ2-5; 7 bases are shared with TRBD2. This CDR3 comprises 14 residues. The germline V gene has CDR1 SGHRS and CDR2 YFSETQ. Trimming cost V 5 bases and J 3 bases; bases outside gene matches: 7. DNA of the CDR3: TGCGCCAGCAGTCCTACGGGGGGAGAAGAGACCCAGTACTTC. Encoded protein: CASSPTGGEETQYF.

V and J are TRBV4-1 and TRBJ2-7, with D maybe TRBD1 (6 bases). There are 16 residues in the CDR3. Germline V gene sequence: CDR1 MGHRA, CDR2 YSYEKL. The V and J ends lost 2 bases and 3 bases respectively, with 17 bases between them. CDR3 in amino acids: CASSQRGQQSFYEQYF. CDR3 bases: TGCGCCAGCAGCCAACGAGGACAGCAGTCTTTCTACGAGCAGTACTTC.

This clone was counted only a few times. The rearrangement uses TRBV5-1 and TRBJ1-1; unclear D gene. The CDR3 length is 16 residues. The germline V gene has CDR1 SGHRS and CDR2 YFSETQ. With 3 bases removed from V and 0 bases from J, the gap between germline ends came to 15 bases. CDR3 protein: CASSWAVTGLNTEAFF. The DNA for the CDR3 is TGCGCCAGCAGCTGGGCGGTAACGGGGTTGAACACTGAAGCTTTCTTT.

This rearrangement joins TRBV11-1 to TRBJ2-7, with 9 bases that match TRBD1. Germline CDR1 is SGHAT and CDR2 is FQDESV (reference sequence). The J segment lost 2 bases and the V segment lost 6 bases, leaving 2 bases of the junction unmatched. This CDR3 contains 13 residues. The CDR3 loop reads CASSWDRAYEQYF. The CDR3 DNA reads TGTGCCAGCAGTTGGGACAGGGCCTACGAGCAGTACTTC.

The chain has TRBV7-2 and TRBJ2-5; D is perhaps TRBD1 (5 bases). Germline assignment: CDR1 SGHTA and CDR2 FQGNSA. The CDR3 has 13 residues. V lost 6 bases, J lost 4 bases, and 12 bases lay in between. In nucleotides, the CDR3 is TGTGCCAGCAGTTTTACAGGTACAGAGACCCAGTACTTC. Its protein product is CASSFTGTETQYF.

The chain has TRBV27 and TRBJ1-5, with D possibly TRBD1 on 5 matching bases. This CDR3 comprises 16 residues. Germline CDR1 and CDR2: MNHEY and SMNVEV (reference sequence). The V end was cut by 7 bases, the J end by 0 bases, with 16 bases between. DNA of the CDR3: TGTGCCAGCACGTGGGGGAGGGGCTATAGCAATCAGCCCCAGCATTTT. Translated, it gives CASTWGRGYSNQPQHF.

J is TRBJ1-2 and V is TRBV20-1, with TRBD1 as a possible D gene (6 bases). CDR1 is DFQATT, CDR2 SNEGSKA, per germline (reference sequence). This CDR3 spans 11 amino acids. V lost 5 bases and J lost 7, with 11 bases in between. CDR3 residues: CSAGTPFGYTF. The CDR3 coding sequence is TGCAGTGCTGGGACACCGTTTGGCTACACCTTC.

This chain uses TRBV5-4 with TRBJ2-7; D is unclear. V was trimmed by 3 bases and J by 1 base, leaving 11 bases between them. This CDR3 has 14 amino acids. CDR1 SGHNT and CDR2 YYREEE come from the germline V gene (reference sequence). The CDR3 bases are TGTGCCAGCAGCTCAATAGCTAGGTCCTACGAGCAGTACTTC. Its protein product is CASSSIARSYEQYF.

The chain couples TRBV27 to TRBJ2-1; the match to TRBD2 covers 9 bases. Germline V gene data show CDR1 as MNHEY and CDR2 as SMNVEV (reference sequence). The CDR3 length is 15 residues. The V and J ends lost 2 bases and 9 bases, in that order; junction bases with no gene match: 8. The CDR3 reads CASSLDGGGASEQFF. The DNA for the CDR3 is TGTGCCAGCAGTTTAGATGGCGGGGGGGCTAGTGAGCAGTTCTTC.

The chain joins TRBV6-5 to TRBJ1-5, with 9 bases identical to TRBD1. Germline trimming cut 4 bases from V and 6 bases from J; bases unmatched to any gene: 7. The CDR3 is made up of 15 amino acids. Looked up from germline, CDR1 is MNHEY and CDR2 is SVGAGI. The CDR3 protein is CASSSGQGFAQPQHF. In DNA form, the CDR3 reads TGTGCCAGCAGTTCCGGACAGGGGTTCGCTCAGCCCCAGCATTTT.

V gene TRBV6-5 combines with J gene TRBJ1-1; 9 bases match TRBD1. V gave up 8 bases and J gave up 10 bases; unmatched junction bases: 11. The CDR3 runs 13 residues. Germline-derived CDR1 and CDR2 are MNHEY and SVGAGI. CDR3 nucleotides: TGTGCCAGCGGGTCGGCCCGGGACAGGGTAGCTTTCTTT. Residues: CASGSARDRVAFF.